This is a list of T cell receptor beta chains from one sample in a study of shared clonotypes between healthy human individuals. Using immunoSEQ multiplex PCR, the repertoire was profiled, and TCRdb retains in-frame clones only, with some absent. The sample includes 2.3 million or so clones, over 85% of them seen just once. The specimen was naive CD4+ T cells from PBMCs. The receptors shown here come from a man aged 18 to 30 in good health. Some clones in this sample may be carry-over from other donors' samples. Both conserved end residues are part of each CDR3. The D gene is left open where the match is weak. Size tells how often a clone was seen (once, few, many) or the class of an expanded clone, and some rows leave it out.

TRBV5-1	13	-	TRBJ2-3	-	CASSRGSTDTQYF	TGCGCCAGCAGCAGGGGCAGCACAGATACGCAGTATTTT
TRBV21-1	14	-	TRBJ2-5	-	CASRINYFQETQYF	TGTGCCAGCAGGATAAACTACTTCCAAGAGACCCAGTACTTC
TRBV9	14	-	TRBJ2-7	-	CASSRRDWDYEQYF	TGTGCCAGCAGCCGACGGGACTGGGACTACGAGCAGTACTTC
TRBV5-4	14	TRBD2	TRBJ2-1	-	CASSLAGGNNEQFF	TGTGCCAGCAGCCTAGCGGGAGGTAACAATGAGCAGTTCTTC
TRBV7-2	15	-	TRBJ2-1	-	CASGHRQGRVNEQFF	TGTGCCAGCGGTCACCGCCAGGGGAGGGTCAATGAGCAGTTCTTC
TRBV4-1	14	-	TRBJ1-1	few	CASSRPDRNTEAFF	TGCGCCAGCAGCCGCCCAGACCGGAACACTGAAGCTTTCTTT
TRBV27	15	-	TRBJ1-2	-	CASRQMGRDWNGYTF	TGTGCCAGCAGACAAATGGGCCGCGACTGGAACGGCTACACCTTC
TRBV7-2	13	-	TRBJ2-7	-	CASSLGQHYEQYF	TGTGCCAGCAGCTTAGGGCAGCATTACGAGCAGTACTTC
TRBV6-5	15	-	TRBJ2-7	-	CASRTRLTPLYEQYF	TGTGCCAGCAGGACCCGACTGACGCCCCTCTACGAGCAGTACTTC
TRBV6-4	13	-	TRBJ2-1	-	CASSWDLRGEQFF	TGTGCCAGCAGTTGGGACTTGAGGGGGGAGCAGTTCTTC
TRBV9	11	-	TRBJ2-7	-	CASSVDHEQYF	TGTGCCAGCAGCGTAGACCACGAGCAGTACTTC
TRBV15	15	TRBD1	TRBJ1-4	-	CATSRGQGPNEKLFF	TGTGCCACCAGCAGAGGACAGGGGCCTAATGAAAAACTGTTTTTT
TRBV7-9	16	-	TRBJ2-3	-	CASSESHSPSTDTQYF	TGTGCCAGCAGCGAATCTCACAGTCCTAGCACAGATACGCAGTATTTT
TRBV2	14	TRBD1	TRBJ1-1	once	CASNTDRAFAEAFF	TGTGCCAGCAATACTGACAGGGCGTTCGCTGAAGCTTTCTTT
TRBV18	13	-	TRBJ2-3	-	CASSPIQADTQYF	TGTGCCAGCTCACCAATACAGGCAGATACGCAGTATTTT
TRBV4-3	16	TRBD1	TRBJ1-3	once	CASSQSGTGSGNTIYF	TGCGCCAGCAGCCAATCTGGGACAGGCTCTGGAAACACCATATATTTT
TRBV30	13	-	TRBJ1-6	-	CAWSVADNSPLHF	TGTGCCTGGAGTGTCGCAGATAATTCACCCCTCCACTTT
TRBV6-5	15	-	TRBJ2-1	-	CASSYIRGSYNEQFF	TGTGCCAGCAGTTACATCAGGGGTTCCTACAATGAGCAGTTCTTC
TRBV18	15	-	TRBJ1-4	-	CASSPPSAVVGKLFF	TGTGCCAGCTCACCCCCGTCGGCCGTGGTGGGAAAACTGTTTTTT
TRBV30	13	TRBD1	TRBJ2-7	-	CAWTRQGRYEQYF	TGTGCCTGGACTAGACAGGGTCGCTACGAGCAGTACTTC
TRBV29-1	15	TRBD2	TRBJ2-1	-	CSGLVHTSAHNEQFF	TGCAGTGGCCTCGTTCATACTAGCGCGCACAATGAGCAGTTCTTC
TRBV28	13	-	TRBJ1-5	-	CASRGTSNQPQHF	TGTGCCAGCCGCGGCACCAGCAATCAGCCCCAGCATTTT
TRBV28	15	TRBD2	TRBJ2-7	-	CASSSTPSGRREQYF	TGTGCCAGCAGTTCCACTCCTAGCGGGAGGAGGGAGCAGTACTTC
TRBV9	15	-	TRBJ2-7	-	CASSPLSGSSYEQYF	TGTGCCAGCAGCCCTCTGTCGGGGAGTAGTTACGAGCAGTACTTC
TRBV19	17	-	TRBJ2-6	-	CASSSSERTAGANVLTF	TGTGCCAGTAGTTCGTCCGAGAGAACCGCTGGGGCCAACGTCCTGACTTTC
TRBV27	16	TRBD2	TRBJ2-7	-	CASSPYWRGETYEQYF	TGTGCCAGCAGTCCTTACTGGCGGGGGGAGACCTACGAGCAGTACTTC
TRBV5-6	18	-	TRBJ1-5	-	CASSLRPKRHYSNQPQHF	TGTGCCAGCAGCCTCCGACCCAAACGCCATTATAGCAATCAGCCCCAGCATTTT
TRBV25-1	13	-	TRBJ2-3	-	CASSAQSPDTQYF	TGTGCCAGCAGTGCGCAGAGCCCAGATACGCAGTATTTT
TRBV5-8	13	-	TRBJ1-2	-	CASSLDGNYGYTF	TGTGCCAGCAGCTTGGACGGTAACTATGGCTACACCTTC
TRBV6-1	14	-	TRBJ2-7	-	CASRRGGGPYEQYF	TGTGCCAGCAGGAGGGGGGGCGGCCCCTACGAGCAGTACTTC
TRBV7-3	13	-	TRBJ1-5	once	CASSSGANQPQHF	TGTGCCAGCAGCTCCGGGGCGAATCAGCCCCAGCATTTT
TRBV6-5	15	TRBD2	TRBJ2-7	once	CASSRTGLRGYEQYF	TGTGCCAGCAGCAGGACGGGACTACGAGGCTACGAGCAGTACTTC
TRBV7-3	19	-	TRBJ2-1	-	CASSLRDSPNSPAYNEQFF	TGTGCCAGCAGCTTACGAGACTCCCCAAATAGTCCCGCCTACAATGAGCAGTTCTTC
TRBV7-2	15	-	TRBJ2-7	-	CASSRGSGGSYEQYF	TGTGCCAGCAGCCGCGGAAGCGGAGGTTCCTACGAGCAGTACTTC
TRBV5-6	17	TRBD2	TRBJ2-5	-	CASSLALAGGGLGTQYF	TGTGCCAGCAGCTTGGCTCTAGCGGGAGGTGGTCTGGGGACCCAGTACTTC
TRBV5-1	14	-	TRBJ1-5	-	CASSSDSYNQPQHF	TGCGCCAGCAGCTCGGACAGCTACAATCAGCCCCAGCATTTT
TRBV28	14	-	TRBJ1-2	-	CASSLGGLGGGYTF	TGTGCCAGCAGCCTCGGGGGACTGGGAGGAGGCTACACCTTC
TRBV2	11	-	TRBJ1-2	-	CASSEGQGYTF	TGTGCCAGCAGTGAGGGGCAAGGCTACACCTTC
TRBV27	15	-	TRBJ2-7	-	CASSPLRAGTYEQYF	TGTGCCAGCAGTCCCCTTCGGGCTGGTACCTACGAGCAGTACTTC
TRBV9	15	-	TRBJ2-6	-	CASRRGDSGANVLTF	TGTGCCAGCAGAAGGGGGGACTCTGGGGCCAACGTCCTGACTTTC
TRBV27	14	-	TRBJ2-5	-	CASSFGRHQETQYF	TGTGCCAGCAGTTTCGGCAGGCACCAAGAGACCCAGTACTTC
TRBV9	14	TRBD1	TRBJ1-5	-	CASSVTGVNQPQHF	TGTGCCAGCAGCGTTACAGGGGTCAATCAGCCCCAGCATTTT
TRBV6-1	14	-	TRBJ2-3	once	CASSAPQAPDTQYF	TGTGCCAGCAGTGCCCCCCAGGCCCCAGATACGCAGTATTTT
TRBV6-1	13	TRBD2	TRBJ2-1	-	CASAREFDNEQFF	TGTGCCAGTGCGCGGGAGTTCGACAATGAGCAGTTCTTC
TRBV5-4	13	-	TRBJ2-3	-	CASRAWTQDTQYF	TGTGCCAGCCGAGCTTGGACACAGGATACGCAGTATTTT
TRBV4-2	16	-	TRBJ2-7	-	CASSQDMGRGNYEQYF	TGTGCCAGCAGCCAAGATATGGGCAGGGGAAACTACGAGCAGTACTTC
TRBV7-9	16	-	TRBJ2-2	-	CASSLPIAPRNGELFF	TGTGCCAGCAGCTTACCGATCGCACCCAGGAACGGGGAGCTGTTTTTT
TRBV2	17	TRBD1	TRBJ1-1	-	CASSQTARQGRKAEAFF	TGTGCCAGCAGCCAGACCGCCCGACAGGGTCGAAAGGCTGAAGCTTTCTTT
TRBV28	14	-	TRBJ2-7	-	CASSSDSGVGEQYF	TGTGCCAGCAGCTCCGATTCGGGGGTTGGCGAGCAGTACTTC
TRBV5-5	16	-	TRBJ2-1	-	CASSPSGRSSYNEQFF	TGTGCCAGCAGCCCCTCGGGGCGGAGCTCCTACAATGAGCAGTTCTTC
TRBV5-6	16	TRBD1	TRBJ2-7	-	CASSLGWGQKSYEQYF	TGTGCCAGCAGCTTGGGTTGGGGACAGAAGTCCTACGAGCAGTACTTC
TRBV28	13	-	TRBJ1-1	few	CASTRGGSTEAFF	TGTGCCAGCACCCGGGGAGGGAGCACTGAAGCTTTCTTT